Listed below are T cell receptor beta chains from one sample, sequenced in a study of blood T cell repertoires in COVID-19. Data came from immunoSEQ multiplex PCR; TCRdb stores just in-frame clones and leaves some out. The table shows some 95,000 clones, with around 93% occurring only once. The source material was peripheral blood. The receptors derive from a human donor with active COVID-19. The donor label of this sample is uncertain. Both conserved end residues are part of each CDR3. A D gene is named only where the DNA matches it firmly. Not every row has a clone size; where given, it reads once, few, many or a size class.

j_call,clone_size,v_call,d_call,cdr3_nt,cdr3_aa
TRBJ1-6,.,TRBV6-5,.,TGTGCCAGCAGACAGGGAAGCTATAATTCACCCCTCCACTTT,CASRQGSYNSPLHF
TRBJ2-7,.,TRBV6-5,TRBD1,TGTGCCGGGGCAGGGGGCGGAATAGTGGGCGAGCAGTACTTC,CAGAGGGIVGEQYF
TRBJ2-7,.,TRBV5-1,TRBD1,TGCGCCAGCAGCTCGGGACAGGGGCCCCACGAGCAGTACTTC,CASSSGQGPHEQYF
TRBJ1-2,once,TRBV6-4,TRBD1,TGTGCCAGCAGTGACTGGACAGGGAATGGCTACACCTTC,CASSDWTGNGYTF
TRBJ1-5,.,TRBV5-4,.,TGTGCCAGCAGCTTGGGGGGGGATCAGCCCCAGCATTTT,CASSLGGDQPQHF
TRBJ2-5,.,TRBV11-2,TRBD2,TGTGCCAGCAGTACGGGGGCGGGGGGGCTCCAAGAGACCCAGTACTTC,CASSTGAGGLQETQYF
TRBJ2-3,.,TRBV5-4,TRBD2,TGTGCCAGCAGCTTGGTTCCGGCGGGGGTAATGGATACGCAGTATTTT,CASSLVPAGVMDTQYF
TRBJ2-3,.,TRBV5-6,.,TGTGCCAGCAGCTTGGCGGGGGGCACAGATACGCAGTATTTT,CASSLAGGTDTQYF
TRBJ2-5,.,TRBV5-1,TRBD2,TGCGCCTCCTTGGAAGCGGGGGGGCAAGAGACCCAGTACTTC,CASLEAGGQETQYF
TRBJ2-1,.,TRBV9,.,TGTGCCAGCAGCGGCCCCCAGGCAGGGTTTGAGCAGTTCTTC,CASSGPQAGFEQFF
TRBJ2-7,.,TRBV7-2,TRBD1,TGTGCCAGCAGCTTTAGGGGGCGGCTTACCTACGAGCAGTACTTC,CASSFRGRLTYEQYF
TRBJ2-7,.,TRBV15,TRBD1,TGTGCCACCAGCAGAGAGACAGGGACCTACGAGCAGTACTTC,CATSRETGTYEQYF
TRBJ2-5,.,TRBV6-2/TRBV6-3,TRBD1,TGTGCCAGCAGTTCCGGGACAGGGAGAGAGACCCAGTACTTC,CASSSGTGRETQYF
TRBJ2-1,.,TRBV2,TRBD2,TGTGCCAACCGGGGGGGACACCTCTACAATGAGCAGTTCTTC,CANRGGHLYNEQFF
TRBJ2-5,.,TRBV4-1,TRBD2,TGCGCCAGCAGCCAAGATCCGGGACTAGCGGGGGGGCTGGAGACCCAGTACTTC,CASSQDPGLAGGLETQYF
TRBJ2-7,.,TRBV5-1,.,TGCGCCAGCAGCAAGGGGGAGAGCTCCTACGAGCAGTACTTC,CASSKGESSYEQYF
TRBJ2-7,once,TRBV6-2/TRBV6-3,TRBD2,TGTGCCAGCAGTTACTGGCTAGCGGGGGCCGGCGAGCAGTACTTC,CASSYWLAGAGEQYF
TRBJ2-7,.,TRBV25-1,TRBD1,TGTGCCAGCAGTGGGGCAAACAGGGGTACCTACGAGCAGTACTTC,CASSGANRGTYEQYF
TRBJ2-7,.,TRBV7-9,.,TGTGCCAGCAGCTTGGGTCAGGGGTGGGAGAGCTCCTACGAGCAGTACTTC,CASSLGQGWESSYEQYF
TRBJ2-2,.,TRBV6-5,.,TGTGCCAGCCTTTTATGGGGAGGCGACACCGGGGAGCTGTTTTTT,CASLLWGGDTGELFF
TRBJ2-7,.,TRBV5-4,TRBD2,TGTGCCAGCAGCGGGGGACTAGCCTCCTACGAGCAGTACTTC,CASSGGLASYEQYF
TRBJ1-3,.,TRBV3-1/TRBV3-2,TRBD1,TGTGCCAGCAGCAAGACTACAGGGGCTTCTGGAAACACCATATATTTT,CASSKTTGASGNTIYF
TRBJ2-3,.,TRBV6-4,TRBD2,TGTGCCAGCAGTGATACTAGCGGGGGACTCTCCACAGATACGCAGTATTTT,CASSDTSGGLSTDTQYF
TRBJ1-1,once,TRBV27,TRBD1,TGTGCCAGCTCCGGACAGGCGAGCGTGGGGGCTTTCTTT,CASSGQASVGAFF
TRBJ2-7,.,TRBV6-5,TRBD1,TGTGCCAGCAGTTACGGTGGGACAGGATCCTACGAGCAGTACTTC,CASSYGGTGSYEQYF
TRBJ1-5,.,TRBV6-4,TRBD1,TGTGCCAGCAGTGAGGCAGGGGGATCGGGTCAGCCCCAGCATTTT,CASSEAGGSGQPQHF
TRBJ2-5,.,TRBV7-9,.,TGTGCCAGCAGCCCGCCTATAGTGGAGACCCAGTACTTC,CASSPPIVETQYF
TRBJ2-5,.,TRBV9,.,TGTGCCAGCAGCGAGAGGGCTTCGGTTGGAGAGACCCAGTACTTC,CASSERASVGETQYF
TRBJ2-2,.,TRBV6-5,.,TGTGCCAGCTCCAGGGGGAACACCGGGGAGCTGTTTTTT,CASSRGNTGELFF
TRBJ2-3,.,TRBV28,.,TGTGCCAGCAGCCCCAGCGGTGCTAGATCTAGCACAGATACGCAGTATTTT,CASSPSGARSSTDTQYF
TRBJ2-1,.,TRBV27,TRBD1,TGTGCCAGCAGTGCCGGGACAGAGCCCCACAATGAGCAGTTCTTC,CASSAGTEPHNEQFF
TRBJ1-2,.,TRBV19,.,TGTGCCACCGGGAATTATGGTGCTCTATGGGGCTACACCTTC,CATGNYGALWGYTF
TRBJ2-5,.,TRBV7-9,.,TGTGCCAGCAGCTTATGGGGGGGCGGCCAAGAGACCCAGTACTTC,CASSLWGGGQETQYF
TRBJ2-7,once,TRBV6-5,.,TGTGCCACCTTTTCAGGGCCGCTCTCCTACGAGCAGTACTTC,CATFSGPLSYEQYF
TRBJ2-5,.,TRBV5-4,.,TGTGCCAGCAGCCCGCCCAGTGGGGCAGTAGAGACCCAGTACTTC,CASSPPSGAVETQYF
TRBJ1-5,.,TRBV19,.,TGTGCCAGTAGTCCTACAGCAGGGTTTTTCCAGCCCCAGCATTTT,CASSPTAGFFQPQHF
TRBJ2-5,.,TRBV5-1,.,TGCGCCAGCAGCGAGGAAAGGGGGGAGACCCAGTACTTC,CASSEERGETQYF
TRBJ1-1,.,TRBV3-1/TRBV3-2,.,TGTGCCAGCAGCCAGGAACAGGGTACTGAAGCTTTCTTT,CASSQEQGTEAFF
TRBJ1-1,.,TRBV5-1,TRBD1,TGCGCCAGTCGGACAGGGGTTGGTGGCACTGAAGCTTTCTTT,CASRTGVGGTEAFF
TRBJ2-1,.,TRBV20-1,TRBD2,TGCAGTGCTAGTGTGACTAGCCGGAGCAATGAGCAGTTCTTC,CSASVTSRSNEQFF
TRBJ2-7,once,TRBV2,.,TGTGCCAGCAGTGAAGGGCGGCTCAGAGGCTACGAGCAGTACTTC,CASSEGRLRGYEQYF
TRBJ2-7,.,TRBV4-3,.,TGCGCCAGCAGCCAATCAATGGCCCAACTCGACAGAACCTACGAGCAGTACTTC,CASSQSMAQLDRTYEQYF
TRBJ1-6,.,TRBV5-1,TRBD1,TGCGCCAGCAGCTTGACGACAGGGGGCGGAAATTCACCCCTCCACTTT,CASSLTTGGGNSPLHF
TRBJ2-5,.,TRBV4-2,TRBD2,TGTGCCAGCAGCCAAGACTCTAGCGGGGTCGGGTTCCAAGAGACCCAGTACTTC,CASSQDSSGVGFQETQYF
TRBJ2-2,.,TRBV5-1,TRBD1,TGCGCCAGCAGCTTTATGGGACAGACCTCCGGGGAGCTGTTTTTT,CASSFMGQTSGELFF
TRBJ2-1,.,TRBV19,TRBD2,TGTGCCAGTAACCCGCGGGAGAGCTACAATGAGCAGTTCTTC,CASNPRESYNEQFF
TRBJ2-7,.,TRBV12-5,.,TGTGCTAGTGGTTTGCGGGACTACGAGCAGTACTTC,CASGLRDYEQYF
TRBJ2-5,.,TRBV6-2/TRBV6-3,TRBD2,TGTGCCAGCAGTTACTCAGGCGGGGGGGACCAAGAGACCCAGTACTTC,CASSYSGGGDQETQYF
TRBJ2-2,.,TRBV5-1,.,TGCGCCAGCAGCAGCAGGGGTACCGGGGAGCTGTTTTTT,CASSSRGTGELFF
TRBJ1-5,.,TRBV28,.,TGTGCCAGCAGTTTCGTAGCGCTTAGCAATCAGCCCCAGCATTTT,CASSFVALSNQPQHF
TRBJ1-1,.,TRBV28,TRBD1,TGTGCCAGCAGTACCCAGGACAGGGGGCATGAAGCTTTCTTT,CASSTQDRGHEAFF
TRBJ2-5,.,TRBV23-1,.,TGCGCCAGCAGTCACCCCGGACACCGGCGGCAAGAGACCCAGTACTTC,CASSHPGHRRQETQYF
TRBJ1-5,.,TRBV2,.,TGTGCCAGCAGTGAATATGGCAGGAGCAATCAGCCCCAGCATTTT,CASSEYGRSNQPQHF